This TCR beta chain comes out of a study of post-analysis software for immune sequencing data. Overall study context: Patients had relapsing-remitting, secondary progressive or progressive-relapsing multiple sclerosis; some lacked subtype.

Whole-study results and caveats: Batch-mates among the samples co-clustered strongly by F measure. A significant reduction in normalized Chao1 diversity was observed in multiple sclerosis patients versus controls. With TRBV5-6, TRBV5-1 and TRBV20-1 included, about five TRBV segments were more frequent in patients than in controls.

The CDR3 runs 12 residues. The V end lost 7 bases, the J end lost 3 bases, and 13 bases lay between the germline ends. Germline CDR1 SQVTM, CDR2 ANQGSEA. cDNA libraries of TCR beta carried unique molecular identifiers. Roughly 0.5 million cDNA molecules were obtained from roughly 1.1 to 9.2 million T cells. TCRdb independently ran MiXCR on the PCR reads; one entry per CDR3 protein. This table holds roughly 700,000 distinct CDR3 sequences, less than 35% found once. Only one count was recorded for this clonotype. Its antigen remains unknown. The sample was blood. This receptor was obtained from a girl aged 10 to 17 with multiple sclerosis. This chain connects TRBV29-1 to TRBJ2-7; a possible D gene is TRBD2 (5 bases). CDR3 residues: CSAATEGYEQYF. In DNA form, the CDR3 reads TGCAGCGCCGCAACAGAGGGCTACGAGCAGTACTTC.